The TCR beta chain described here comes from a study of T cell repertoires in cytomegalovirus infection. The overall study: Both CMV infection and a matching HLA type were indicated by public TCR beta signatures. Study-wide results and limits: There were HLA-C-restricted CMV-specific TCR beta clonotypes dominating the ex vivo response.

Comment on this clonotype: Its antigen remains unknown.

CDR1 is LNHDA and CDR2 is SQIVND in the germline V gene (reference sequence). The CDR3 is 15 amino acids. Trimming shortened V by 7 bases and J by 6 bases, and 16 bases separated the two germline ends. TCRdb fed the reads into MiXCR, producing one record per CDR3 protein. The repertoire includes some 270,000 distinct CDR3 sequences, less than 25% of them detected once, and around 20% sits in the top ten. The V and J genes are TRBV19 and TRBJ1-6; D is possibly TRBD1 (6 bases). This receptor was taken from a human donor in good health (CMV status not recorded). Some clones in this sample may be carry-over from other donors' samples. The specimen comprised cultured PBMCs, sampled from culture after CMV antigen stimulation. CDR3 region: CASTEQGWANSPLHF. Here the CDR3 DNA reads TGTGCCAGTACCGAACAGGGATGGGCTAATTCACCCCTCCACTTT.